The clone carrying this T cell receptor (beta chain) has a count of ten or more. Its antigen is currently unknown. The diagnostic basis comprised clinical symptoms, serum thyroxine and TRAb, thyroid ultrasound and orbital computed tomography. Between the trimmed V and J ends, which lost 1 base and 4 bases, there was a span of 14 bases. Germline CDR1 SGHVS, CDR2 FQNEAQ. This CDR3 contains 16 residues. The source material, RNA transcripts, was used to amplify TCR beta CDR3 regions. The HTBI primer set served for first-round RT-PCR of the TCR CDR3. One entry per CDR3 protein, called by TCRdb with MiXCR from the multiplex PCR reads. Among over 550,000 distinct CDR3 sequences listed, about a sixth were seen once. This record belongs to a study of T cells in Graves' hyperthyroidism and ophthalmopathy. Study at large: The authors collected peripheral blood at initial diagnosis, before any treatment.

Whole-study findings and limits: Ophthalmopathy and stable hyperthyroidism were separated by a 13 V-J model.

This clonotype was sampled from a woman between 18 and 29 years old with Graves' hyperthyroidism. The chain couples TRBV7-8 to TRBJ2-1; D is uncertain. Sequencing was performed on blood. The CDR3 loop reads CASSLVGLVLYNEQFF. CDR3 nucleotide sequence: TGTGCCAGCAGCTTAGTAGGGCTAGTTTTGTACAATGAGCAGTTCTTC.